This passage covers 16 T cell receptor beta chains from one sample sequenced in a study of glioma-infiltrating T cells (TCRdb year 2016). The sample was run on an Illumina MiSeq. TCR alpha and beta CDR3 regions were amplified with the iRepertoire nested amplicon-rescue multiplex PCR (arm-PCR) platform from RNA. TCRdb handled the public reads itself, with Q25 trimming in fastp and clone calling in MiXCR, and kept productive beta chains. Rows merge per CDR3 protein into single entries with the most common DNA and genes. This sample lists over 80,000 distinct CDR3 sequences; about 40% were detected once. The leading ten clones occupy more than 30% of the sample. The sequencing sample was made of glioma tissue, nonneoplastic brain tissue, or PBMCs (not recorded which). The receptors originated from a human donor with low-grade glioma or glioblastoma, undergoing nonglioma brain surgery, or in good health (not recorded which).

With regard to this clonotype: Given a much more abundant clone one base away, this may be a read error. The chain couples TRBV29-1 to TRBJ1-1, with D uncertain. Germline values: CDR1 SQVTM, CDR2 ANQGSEA. Deletions cut 3 bases from V and 0 bases from J, with 8 bases between. This CDR3 is built from 13 residues. CDR3 DNA sequence: TGCAGCGTTGAGAGGCCCGTGAACACTGAAGCTTTCTTT. Translated: CSVERPVNTEAFF.

This clonotype was detected ten times or more. This chain uses TRBV10-3 with TRBJ2-7; 7 positions match TRBD1. The junction had 4 bases not matched to a gene; V was cut back by 7 bases and J by 1 base. The CDR3 has 13 residues. Per the germline V gene, CDR1 is ENHRY and CDR2 is SYGVKD. The CDR3 DNA is TGTGCCATCAAGGCAGGGGGTTCCTACGAGCAGTACTTC. It yields the protein CAIKAGGSYEQYF.

Turning to this clonotype: A read error may account for a junction end that differs from germline. The CDR3 is CAGSLGPISDQPQHF. In DNA, the CDR3 is TGTGCCGGCAGCTTAGGACCAATTAGCGATCAGCCCCAGCATTTT. The genes are TRBV7-9 and TRBJ1-5; unclear D gene. The germline V gene encodes CDR1 SEHNR and CDR2 FQNEAQ (reference sequence). The CDR3 sequence is 15 residues long.

The table lists this clonotype with many counts. The rearrangement links TRBV7-9 to TRBJ2-1; the D is unclear. Germline CDR1 reads SEHNR; CDR2 reads FQNEAQ (reference sequence). CDR3 size: 12 residues. Trimming shortened V by 1 base and J by 4 bases, and 2 bases separated the two germline ends. This chain's CDR3 is CASSLDYNEQFF. The CDR3 DNA reads TGTGCCAGCAGCTTAGATTACAATGAGCAGTTCTTC.

This clonotype was seen ten or more times. The chain joins TRBV20-1 to TRBJ1-4; possibly TRBD1 for D (5 bases). The CDR3 totals 15 residues. Germline lookup yields CDR1 DFQATT and CDR2 SNEGSKA (reference sequence). Deletions cut 2 bases from V and 4 bases from J, with 14 bases between. CDR3 in amino acids: CSARSPGGSNEKLFF. As DNA, the CDR3 is TGCAGTGCTAGATCACCGGGGGGAAGTAATGAAAAACTGTTTTTT.

Here the CDR3 reads CASSQQAGAYEQYF. The CDR3 nucleotides read TGTGCCAGCAGCCAACAAGCAGGGGCCTACGAGCAGTACTTC. This chain connects TRBV6-6 to TRBJ2-7, with a tentative D call TRBD1 (6 bases). CDR3 length: 14 amino acids. CDR1 is MNHNY, CDR2 SVGAGI, per germline (reference sequence). The ends were cut back, 6 bases at V and 2 bases at J, with 14 bases in the middle.

At least ten counts were recorded for this clonotype. The CDR3 coding sequence is TGTGCCAGCAGCCCCGGGACAGGGGGGTGGAAGACCCAGTACTTC. Encoded protein: CASSPGTGGWKTQYF. The rearrangement joins TRBV7-9 to TRBJ2-5; 11 nucleotides match TRBD1. The trim removed 5 bases at V and 6 bases at J, leaving 8 bases unmatched. In germline, CDR1 is SEHNR, CDR2 FQNEAQ (reference sequence). The CDR3 contains 15 residues.

Comments on this clonotype: The junction departs from germline at one end; a sequencing error may be responsible. The gene calls are TRBV12-3 or TRBV12-4 and TRBJ1-5; 8 nucleotides match TRBD1. The CDR3 is 15 amino acids. The CDR3 is CASSAPGTGNQPRHF. In DNA form, the CDR3 reads TGTGCCAGCAGTGCACCCGGGACAGGTAATCAGCCCCGGCATTTT.

The chain has TRBV6-2 or TRBV6-3 and TRBJ2-1; a weak D match, TRBD2 (6 bases). The V end lost 5 bases, the J end lost 8 bases, and 16 bases lay between the germline ends. Per the germline V gene, CDR1 is MNHEY and CDR2 is SVGEGT. This CDR3 spans 14 amino acids. The CDR3 loop is CASSEAGFSYEQFF. As DNA, the CDR3 is TGTGCCAGCAGTGAGGCGGGATTTAGCTATGAGCAGTTCTTC.

The V gene is TRBV29-1, the J gene TRBJ2-7; 7 bases agree with TRBD2. The CDR3 has 13 residues. Trimming removed 2 bases from V and 6 bases from J; junction bases left unmatched: 7. Looked up from germline, CDR1 is SQVTM and CDR2 is ANQGSEA. In DNA form, the CDR3 reads TGCAGCGTTGAAAGGGGCGGGAGCGGCGAGCAGTACTTC. Its protein product is CSVERGGSGEQYF.

The V gene is TRBV18, the J gene TRBJ2-5; tentative D call: TRBD2 (7 bases). In germline, CDR1 is KGHSH, CDR2 LQKENI. There are 13 residues in the CDR3. V lost 4 bases, J lost 11 bases, and 17 bases lay in between. The chain's CDR3 is CASSLSAGAQQYF. In DNA, the CDR3 is TGTGCCAGCTCACTATCTGCGGGGGCTCAGCAGTACTTC.

The J gene is TRBJ2-7, the V gene TRBV4-1; 7 bases align to TRBD2. Germline trimming cut 4 bases from V and 3 bases from J; bases unmatched to any gene: 12. This CDR3 has 16 amino acids. Germline CDR1 is MGHRA and CDR2 is YSYEKL. The CDR3 is CASSPGLQGRYYEQYF. The CDR3, as DNA: TGCGCCAGCAGCCCGGGACTACAAGGAAGGTACTACGAGCAGTACTTC.

This clonotype came up many times. J is TRBJ2-1 and V is TRBV2; a possible D gene is TRBD2 (5 bases). CDR3 length equals 14 residues. V lost 0 bases and J 8 bases, leaving 11 bases between the germline ends. The germline CDR1 and CDR2 sequences are SNHLY and FYNNEI. CDR3 sequence: CASSEASGRDEQFF. The CDR3 nucleotides read TGTGCCAGCAGTGAAGCATCGGGAAGGGATGAGCAGTTCTTC.

The chain is built from TRBV6-2 or TRBV6-3 and TRBJ2-7; D uncertain. CDR1 MNHEY and CDR2 SVGEGT come from the germline V gene. Deletions cut 6 bases from V and 2 bases from J, with 8 bases between. CDR3 size: 12 residues. In DNA form, the CDR3 reads TGTGCCAGCAGGGTGCAGACCTACGAGCAGTACTTC. Protein product: CASRVQTYEQYF.

This chain uses TRBV12-3 or TRBV12-4 with TRBJ2-5; TRBD2 matches at 13 bases. V shed 7 bases, J shed 1 base, and the junction held 3 bases outside the gene matches. CDR3 length: 15 residues. Here the CDR3 DNA reads TGTGCCAGCATGGGGACTAGCGGGGTCCAAGAGACCCAGTACTTC. Translated: CASMGTSGVQETQYF.

This clonotype was found many times. This chain links TRBV6-2 or TRBV6-3 with TRBJ2-7; TRBD1 might be the D (5 bases). V shed 5 bases and J shed 0 bases, with 11 bases lying between them. The length of the CDR3 is 14 residues. Germline values: CDR1 MNHEY, CDR2 SVGEGT. CDR3 residues: CASSLWGGSYEQYF. The DNA of the CDR3 is TGTGCCAGCAGTCTGTGGGGCGGCTCCTACGAGCAGTACTTC.